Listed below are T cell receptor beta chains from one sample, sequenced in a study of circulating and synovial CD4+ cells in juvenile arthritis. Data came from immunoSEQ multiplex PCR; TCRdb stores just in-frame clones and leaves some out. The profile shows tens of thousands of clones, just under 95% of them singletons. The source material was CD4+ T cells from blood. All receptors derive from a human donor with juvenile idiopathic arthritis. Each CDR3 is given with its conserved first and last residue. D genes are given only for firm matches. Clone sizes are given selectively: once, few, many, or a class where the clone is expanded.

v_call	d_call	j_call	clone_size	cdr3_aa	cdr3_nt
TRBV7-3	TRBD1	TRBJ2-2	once	CASSPMGQGFAGELFF	TGTGCCAGCAGCCCCATGGGACAGGGCTTTGCCGGGGAGCTGTTTTTT
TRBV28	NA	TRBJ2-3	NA	CASNLGVAGKPSTDTQYF	TGTGCCAGCAATCTCGGGGTGGCCGGGAAGCCTAGCACAGATACGCAGTATTTT
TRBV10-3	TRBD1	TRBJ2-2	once	CAIRDRGSTGELFF	TGTGCCATCAGGGACAGGGGGTCAACCGGGGAGCTGTTTTTT
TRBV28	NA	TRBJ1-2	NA	CASQVGVDGYTF	TGTGCCAGCCAAGTAGGGGTGGACGGCTACACCTTC
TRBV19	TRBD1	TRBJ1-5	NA	CASMGTGGFPNQPQHF	TGTGCCAGTATGGGGACAGGGGGTTTTCCCAATCAGCCCCAGCATTTT
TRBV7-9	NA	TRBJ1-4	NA	CASSLGQRNEKLFF	TGTGCCAGCAGCTTAGGACAGCGTAATGAAAAACTGTTTTTT
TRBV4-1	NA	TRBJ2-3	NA	CASSQDARSADTQYF	TGCGCCAGCAGCCAAGACGCTAGGTCCGCAGATACGCAGTATTTT
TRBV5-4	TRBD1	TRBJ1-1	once	CASSGQGKRDTEAFF	TGTGCCAGCAGCGGACAGGGAAAAAGGGACACTGAAGCTTTCTTT
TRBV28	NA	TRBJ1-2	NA	CASSLPGNYGYTF	TGTGCCAGCAGTTTACCGGGTAACTATGGCTACACCTTC
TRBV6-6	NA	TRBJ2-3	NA	CASSYVGEQYF	TGTGCCAGCAGTTACGTGGGAGAGCAGTATTTT
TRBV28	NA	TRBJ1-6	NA	CASILGAGNSPLHF	TGTGCCAGCATTCTAGGGGCAGGTAATTCACCCCTCCACTTT
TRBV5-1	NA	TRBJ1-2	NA	CASSVEGQPANYGYTF	TGCGCCAGCAGCGTAGAAGGACAGCCCGCTAACTATGGCTACACCTTC
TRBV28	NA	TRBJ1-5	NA	CASSLDRRAQHF	TGTGCCAGCAGTTTAGATAGGAGGGCCCAGCATTTT
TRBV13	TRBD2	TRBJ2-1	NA	CASSFLAGGSGEQFF	TGTGCCAGCAGCTTCCTAGCGGGAGGGTCCGGGGAGCAGTTCTTC
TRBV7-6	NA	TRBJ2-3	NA	CASSLRWGGGADTQYF	TGTGCCAGCAGCTTACGGTGGGGAGGAGGTGCAGATACGCAGTATTTT
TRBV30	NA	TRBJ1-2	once	CAWTGGELGYTF	TGTGCCTGGACGGGGGGAGAACTCGGTTACACCTTC
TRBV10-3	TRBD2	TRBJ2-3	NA	CAIRGLAPDTQYF	TGTGCCATCAGGGGACTAGCCCCAGATACGCAGTATTTT
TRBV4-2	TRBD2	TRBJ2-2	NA	CASSLSGGGANTGELFF	TGTGCCAGCAGCCTGTCGGGGGGGGGCGCGAACACCGGGGAGCTGTTTTTT
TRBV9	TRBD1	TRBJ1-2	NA	CASSGQGGGYTF	TGTGCCAGCAGCGGACAGGGAGGTGGCTACACCTTC
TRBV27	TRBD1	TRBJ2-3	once	CATEPSTGGRDTQYF	TGTGCCACCGAGCCGTCCACAGGGGGCAGAGATACGCAGTATTTT
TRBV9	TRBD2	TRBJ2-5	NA	CASSSPGLAGGETQYF	TGTGCCAGCAGCTCCCCGGGACTAGCGGGAGGAGAGACCCAGTACTTC
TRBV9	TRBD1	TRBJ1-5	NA	CASSPTGASLQPQHF	TGTGCCAGCAGCCCCACAGGGGCCTCCCTTCAGCCCCAGCATTTT
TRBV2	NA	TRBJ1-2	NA	CASSDGNTNYGYTF	TGTGCCAGCAGTGACGGGAACACTAACTATGGCTACACCTTC
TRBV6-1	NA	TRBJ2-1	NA	CASSPRYSSYNEQFF	TGTGCCAGCAGTCCCCGTTACAGCTCCTACAATGAGCAGTTCTTC
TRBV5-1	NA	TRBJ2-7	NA	CASSLSVGPSYEQYF	TGCGCCAGCAGCTTATCCGTGGGGCCCTCCTACGAGCAGTACTTC
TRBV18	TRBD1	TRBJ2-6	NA	CASSPTGTGLPSGANVLTF	TGTGCCAGCTCACCAACCGGGACAGGGCTCCCCTCTGGGGCCAACGTCCTGACTTTC
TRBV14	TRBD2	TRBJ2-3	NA	CASSQDWRLAPTSDTQYF	TGTGCCAGCAGCCAAGATTGGCGACTAGCGCCCACCTCAGATACGCAGTATTTT
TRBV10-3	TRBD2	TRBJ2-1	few	CAISRTSGIGMNEQFF	TGTGCCATCAGTAGGACTAGCGGGATTGGTATGAATGAGCAGTTCTTC
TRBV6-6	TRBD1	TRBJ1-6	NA	CASSWGQESYNSPLHF	TGTGCCAGCAGTTGGGGACAGGAGTCCTATAATTCACCCCTCCACTTT
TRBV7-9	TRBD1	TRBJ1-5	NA	CASSFSGGSHQPQHF	TGTGCCAGCAGCTTTTCAGGGGGCAGTCATCAGCCCCAGCATTTT
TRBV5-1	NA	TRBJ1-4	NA	CASSPSMNSREKLFF	TGCGCCAGCAGCCCCTCCATGAACAGTCGGGAAAAACTGTTTTTT
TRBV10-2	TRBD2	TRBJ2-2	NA	CASRSGRGSSTGELFF	TGCGCCAGCCGCAGCGGGAGGGGGTCGAGCACCGGGGAGCTGTTTTTT
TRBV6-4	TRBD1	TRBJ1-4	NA	CASSATGGTNEKLFF	TGTGCCAGCAGTGCTACAGGGGGCACTAATGAAAAACTGTTTTTT
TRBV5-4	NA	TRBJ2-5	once	CASSIEKETQYF	TGTGCCAGCAGCATAGAAAAAGAGACCCAGTACTTC
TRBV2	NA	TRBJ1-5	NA	CASSVQKIRNQPQHF	TGTGCCAGCAGTGTACAGAAAATCCGAAATCAGCCCCAGCATTTT
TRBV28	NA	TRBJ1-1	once	CASSLGQEAFF	TGTGCCAGCAGTTTAGGACAGGAAGCTTTCTTT
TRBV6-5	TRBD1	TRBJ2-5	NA	CASSYGTGGRETQYF	TGTGCCAGCAGTTACGGGACAGGGGGCCGAGAGACCCAGTACTTC